This T cell receptor beta chain was captured by sequencing in a study of siplizumab effects on memory and regulatory T cells. Assays covered 100,000 or so TCR templates per sample. TCRdb keeps only in-frame clones here, not all; method: immunoSEQ multiplex PCR. The table has tens of thousands of clones, roughly 94% seen once; the top ten hold around 18%. Study results and caveats: Alloreactive sequences from unstimulated CD4+ memory cells fell significantly with siplizumab.

Notes on this clone: Its antigen is unknown.

With V trimmed by 4 bases and J by 0 bases, 1 base remained unmatched. The CDR3 is 15 amino acids. The V gene's germline CDR1 is LGHNA and CDR2 YNFKEQ. The sequencing sample was made of CD8+ T cells sorted from blood. This receptor was identified in a human donor in good health. The gene calls are TRBV4-2 and TRBJ2-1, with TRBD2 matching over 9 bases. CDR3 nucleotide sequence: TGTGCCAGCAGCCTTAGCGGGGGCTCCTACAATGAGCAGTTCTTC. This gives the protein CASSLSGGSYNEQFF.